This is a list of T cell receptor beta chains from one sample in a study of shared clonotypes between healthy human individuals. Sequencing was performed with immunoSEQ multiplex PCR; in TCRdb, only in-frame clones are kept and a portion is missing. The repertoire holds over 2,000,000 clones, with 93% as singletons. Sequencing input: naive CD8+ T cells from PBMCs. All receptors come from a man in his late teens or twenties in good health. Some clones in this sample may be carry-over from other donors' samples. Both conserved end residues are trimmed from each CDR3. A D gene is named only where the DNA matches it firmly.

J gene	D gene	V gene	CDR3 protein
TRBJ2-5	TRBD2	TRBV7-6	ASSTSGRSRETQY
TRBJ1-2	.	TRBV5-6	ASSSYRETDGYT
TRBJ2-2	.	TRBV25-1	ASSGGRSSNTGELF
TRBJ1-5	.	TRBV4-1	ASSQGGLGNQPQH
TRBJ1-1	.	TRBV6-5	ASSYSEGGNTEAF
TRBJ2-1	.	TRBV19	ASSTLVGNEQF
TRBJ1-5	.	TRBV10-3	AISESLGNQPQH
TRBJ1-2	.	TRBV27	ASSLSSVGYYGYT
TRBJ1-6	.	TRBV27	ASGSYNSPLH
TRBJ1-5	.	TRBV5-8	ASSLRPGGLYQPQH
TRBJ2-1	TRBD2	TRBV7-9	ASSLREANYNEQF
TRBJ2-1	TRBD2	TRBV4-2	ASNPREGYNEQF
TRBJ2-7	.	TRBV7-9	ASTQHFVQASEQY
TRBJ2-1	.	TRBV20-1	SASSADEQF
TRBJ1-2	TRBD1	TRBV6-5	ASRPRTGKYGYT
TRBJ2-7	.	TRBV2	ASSVRPPVGYEQY
TRBJ2-7	TRBD1	TRBV27	ASSFYTGALSEQY
TRBJ2-5	.	TRBV6-5	ASSYDGEEETQY
TRBJ2-5	TRBD2	TRBV5-4	ASRNTGTSGEETQY
TRBJ1-2	.	TRBV7-9	ASSLGDLYGYT
TRBJ2-3	.	TRBV5-4	ASSLAPLETDTQY
TRBJ1-3	TRBD1	TRBV7-9	ASRIQDREKAGNTIY
TRBJ2-1	.	TRBV28	ASSPINRWGVSGNEQF
TRBJ2-3	.	TRBV7-9	ARSSGTRSTDTQY
TRBJ2-5	TRBD1	TRBV29-1	SVWDRGSRETQY
TRBJ2-1	.	TRBV6-6	ASSYWRGSYNEQF
TRBJ2-1	.	TRBV11-3	ASSTSRTYNEQF
TRBJ2-1	TRBD2	TRBV14	ASSRLASGRNEHEGF
TRBJ2-5	.	TRBV25-1	ASSVGTRRPQETQY
TRBJ2-2	.	TRBV29-1	SVEKGANTGELF
TRBJ1-5	.	TRBV29-1	SVELPNQPQH
TRBJ1-1	.	TRBV5-1	ASSSLPGVTEAF
TRBJ1-2	.	TRBV13	ASSATRDRGPT
TRBJ2-7	.	TRBV13	ASSVPGGGHEQY
TRBJ2-7	.	TRBV7-6	ASSPPISYEQY
TRBJ2-1	TRBD1	TRBV15	ATSRGQGLNEQF
TRBJ2-7	TRBD1	TRBV19	ASSQGGVDEQY
TRBJ1-2	.	TRBV11-2	ASSLVDPGLGEYGYT
TRBJ1-2	TRBD1	TRBV29-1	SVGTGAISNYGYT
TRBJ2-7	.	TRBV15	ATSSQPLAPEQY
TRBJ2-1	.	TRBV28	ASSLFGGANNEQF
TRBJ2-1	.	TRBV27	ASSLRDPNEQF
TRBJ1-2	TRBD1	TRBV5-1	ASSLVPQGANYGYT
TRBJ2-7	.	TRBV5-6	ASSAPGLKYEQY
TRBJ2-7	TRBD1	TRBV7-9	ASSLGWTGPEQY
TRBJ2-1	TRBD2	TRBV30	AWSIGASGSDEQF
TRBJ2-2	.	TRBV5-8	ASKPGELF
TRBJ2-3	.	TRBV15	ATSRDRDRSSTDTQY
TRBJ1-5	.	TRBV7-2	ASSPHREIGQPQH
TRBJ1-3	.	TRBV12-5	ASGLVGPPGTGNTIY
TRBJ1-1	.	TRBV29-1	SVSLHTEAF
TRBJ2-2	.	TRBV19	ASSIGRNTGELF
TRBJ2-1	.	TRBV9	ASSVAVWASASNEQF
TRBJ1-5	.	TRBV19	ASSPSPGYNQPQH
TRBJ1-1	TRBD1	TRBV5-6	ASSWTGADTEAF
TRBJ2-2	TRBD2	TRBV4-3	ASSRLLGRLAGDTGELF
TRBJ2-1	.	TRBV7-9	ASSSLLDYNEQF